This is a list of T cell receptor beta chains from one sample in a study of T cell changes during pregnancy in multiple sclerosis. Sequencing used immunoSEQ multiplex PCR; TCRdb keeps in-frame clones, though not all of them. This table has about 59,000 clones, around 90% appearing once. The specimen comprised peripheral blood, sampled in the first trimester of pregnancy. Every receptor here comes from a female donor in good health, enrolled as a control in a pregnancy study. CDR3s include the opening cysteine and the closing phenylalanine or tryptophan. A D gene is named only where the DNA matches it firmly. The size entry is marked missing in some rows and otherwise reads once, few, many or a size class.

v_gene	d_gene	abundance	j_gene	CDR3aa	CDR3nt
TRBV27	NA	NA	TRBJ1-2	CASSSTLNAAGSYGYTF	TGTGCCAGCAGTTCAACTCTTAATGCGGCGGGTTCCTATGGCTACACCTTC
TRBV5-6	NA	NA	TRBJ2-7	CASSLFATSYEQYF	TGTGCCAGCAGCTTGTTCGCGACATCCTACGAGCAGTACTTC
TRBV6-6	TRBD1	NA	TRBJ1-5	CAGQGGDRGGDQPQHF	TGTGCCGGACAAGGGGGGGACAGGGGAGGTGATCAGCCCCAGCATTTT
TRBV10-2	NA	NA	TRBJ2-1	CASSESRSGPSYNEQFF	TGCGCCAGCAGTGAGTCGAGGAGCGGACCCTCCTACAATGAGCAGTTCTTC
TRBV4-2	NA	NA	TRBJ2-7	CASSQNKERTVVNYEQYF	TGTGCCAGCAGCCAAAACAAGGAAAGGACAGTCGTCAACTACGAGCAGTACTTC
TRBV7-2	NA	NA	TRBJ1-1	CASSQGTTEAFF	TGTGCCAGCAGCCAGGGGACCACTGAAGCTTTCTTT
TRBV5-4	NA	once	TRBJ1-2	CASSLESGYGYTF	TGTGCCAGCAGCTTGGAGTCCGGCTATGGCTACACCTTC
TRBV5-6	NA	NA	TRBJ2-5	CASSFGHLSGETQYF	TGTGCCAGCAGCTTTGGACATCTGAGTGGAGAGACCCAGTACTTC
TRBV6-5	NA	NA	TRBJ1-6	CASSRSGENSPLHF	TGTGCCAGCAGTAGATCAGGGGAGAATTCACCCCTCCACTTT
TRBV5-1	TRBD1	NA	TRBJ2-3	CASSYGQAGDTQYF	TGCGCCAGCAGCTATGGACAGGCAGGAGATACGCAGTATTTT
TRBV7-9	NA	NA	TRBJ2-3	CASSSGLHAADTQYF	TGTGCCAGCAGCTCTGGACTCCACGCCGCAGATACGCAGTATTTT
TRBV10-3	TRBD1	NA	TRBJ1-5	CAISDGQGNQPQHF	TGTGCCATCAGCGACGGACAGGGCAATCAGCCCCAGCATTTT
TRBV7-2	NA	NA	TRBJ1-3	CASSLGITGSGNTIYF	TGTGCCAGCAGCTTAGGGATAACAGGCTCTGGAAACACCATATATTTT
TRBV9	NA	NA	TRBJ2-3	CASSYGISSTSTDTQYF	TGTGCCAGCAGCTACGGGATTTCGAGTACTAGCACAGATACGCAGTATTTT
TRBV9	NA	NA	TRBJ1-1	CASSVAGVMNTEAFF	TGTGCCAGCAGCGTAGCAGGGGTAATGAACACTGAAGCTTTCTTT
TRBV10-2	TRBD2	NA	TRBJ2-7	CASRESGGIDEQYF	TGCGCCAGCAGGGAGAGCGGGGGGATCGACGAGCAGTACTTC
TRBV7-9	TRBD2	NA	TRBJ2-6	CASSLGSLAGGPGANVLTF	TGTGCCAGCAGCTTGGGGTCACTAGCGGGGGGGCCTGGGGCCAACGTCCTGACTTTC
TRBV6-5	TRBD1	NA	TRBJ2-1	CASSYDRDYNEQFF	TGTGCCAGCAGTTACGACAGGGACTACAATGAGCAGTTCTTC
TRBV4-3	NA	NA	TRBJ2-3	CASSPTGPPGADTQYF	TGCGCCAGCAGCCCTACCGGGCCCCCCGGGGCAGATACGCAGTATTTT
TRBV4-1	TRBD1	few	TRBJ1-1	CASSYGTGGFTEAFF	TGCGCCAGCAGCTACGGGACAGGGGGCTTCACTGAAGCTTTCTTT
TRBV9	NA	NA	TRBJ2-1	CASSVEDPGGPYNEQFF	TGTGCCAGCAGCGTAGAGGACCCGGGGGGCCCCTACAATGAGCAGTTCTTC
TRBV7-8	TRBD1	NA	TRBJ2-7	CASSLFEGAASYEQYF	TGTGCCAGCAGCTTATTCGAGGGGGCAGCCTCCTACGAGCAGTACTTC
TRBV7-9	NA	NA	TRBJ2-5	CASYLGGDHKRTQYF	TGTGCCAGCTACCTGGGCGGGGACCACAAGAGGACCCAGTACTTC
TRBV18	TRBD1	NA	TRBJ1-2	CASSPREQGDGYTF	TGTGCCAGCTCACCACGGGAACAGGGGGATGGCTACACCTTC
TRBV7-3	NA	NA	TRBJ1-5	CASSCRRCGGNQPQHF	TGTGCCAGCAGCTGCCGACGGTGCGGGGGCAATCAGCCCCAGCATTTT
TRBV19	NA	NA	TRBJ1-1	CASSRGGRRGTEAFF	TGTGCCAGTAGTAGGGGAGGTCGGCGGGGCACTGAAGCTTTCTTT
TRBV7-3	NA	NA	TRBJ1-2	CASSLSPGENYGYTF	TGTGCCAGCAGCTTAAGTCCAGGGGAAAACTATGGCTACACCTTC